The 22 T cell receptor beta chains in this list originate from one sample, sequenced in a study of cytomegalovirus exposure and HLA in healthy donors. Primers for the PCR totalled 60 Vbeta and 13 Jbeta. The data were produced by immunoSEQ multiplex PCR, yet TCRdb's version contains in-frame clones alone and is incomplete. The sample holds roughly 220,000 clones; around 86% are singletons and the top ten take 2.5% to 3%. Sample: PBMCs. The receptor set was obtained from a woman aged 40 to 50 in good health and CMV-seronegative.

CDR3 nucleotides: TGTGCCAGCAGCACAGGAGGACAGGGCAGTGAGCAGTTCTTC. This codes for CASSTGGQGSEQFF. The V and J genes are TRBV9 and TRBJ2-1; TRBD1 matches at 8 bases. Trimming at V came to 4 bases and at J to 9 bases, leaving 9 bases not matched to a gene. Germline values: CDR1 SGDLS, CDR2 YYNGEE. There are 14 residues in the CDR3. Based on the CDR3 plus reference TRBV9 and TRBJ2-1, the full variable domain is DSGVTQTPKHLITATGQRVTLRCSPRSGDLSVYWYQQSLDQGLQFLIQYYNGEERAKGNILERFSAQQFPDLHSELNLSSLELGDSALYFCASSTGGQGSEQFFGPGTRLTVL.

This clone was seen a single time. V and J are TRBV27 and TRBJ2-5; D perhaps matches TRBD2 (7 bases). This CDR3 is 16 amino acids long. Germline lookup yields CDR1 MNHEY and CDR2 SMNVEV (reference sequence). V lost 5 bases and J 5 bases, leaving 21 bases between the germline ends. The CDR3 loop reads CASSLGGAGARETQYF. The CDR3 DNA follows: TGTGCCAGCAGTCTTGGGGGGGCGGGGGCCAGGGAGACCCAGTACTTC.

The rearrangement joins TRBV28 to TRBJ1-2; 7 bases are shared with TRBD1. This CDR3 is built from 11 residues. The junction had 3 bases not matched to a gene; V was cut back by 3 bases and J by 11 bases. Germline V gene lookup returns CDR1 MDHEN and CDR2 SYDVKM. In DNA form, the CDR3 reads TGTGCCAGCAGTTTCAGGGGGGTGTACACCTTC. It yields the protein CASSFRGVYTF.

The chain employs TRBV25-1 and TRBJ2-7; TRBD2 matches at 10 bases. Germline V gene data show CDR1 as MGHDK and CDR2 as SYGVNS. The CDR3 sequence is 13 residues long. V lost 4 bases and J lost 8; bases outside the gene matches: 5. The CDR3 DNA follows: TGTGCCAGCAGTGGTACTAGCGGGACGAAGCAGTACTTC. Amino acids: CASSGTSGTKQYF.

V gene TRBV5-4 combines with J gene TRBJ1-5; 8 bases are shared with TRBD1. The germline V gene has CDR1 SGHNT and CDR2 YYREEE (reference sequence). CDR3 size: 13 residues. V dropped 4 bases and J dropped 5; count of bases not matched to a gene: 2. The CDR3 DNA follows: TGTGCCAGCAGCCGGGACAGGTATCAGCCCCAGCATTTT. Its translation: CASSRDRYQPQHF.

V and J are TRBV11-2 and TRBJ2-2, with a weak D call TRBD1 (5 bases). Per germline, CDR1 SGHAT and CDR2 FQNNGV. Trimming pared 0 bases from V and 0 bases from J, leaving 14 bases between. The CDR3 has 18 amino acids. For the CDR3, the DNA is TGTGCCAGCAGCTTAGATAGGGGTAGGGGATCGAACACCGGGGAGCTGTTTTTT. The encoded protein is CASSLDRGRGSNTGELFF.

The genes are TRBV18 and TRBJ2-1, with 9 bases aligning to TRBD1. The germline gives CDR1 KGHSH, CDR2 LQKENI. CDR3 size: 15 residues. V trimming: 5 bases; J trimming: 7 bases; junction bases outside the gene matches: 9. The CDR3 is CASSTQLDRGNEQFF. The DNA for the CDR3 is TGTGCCAGCTCAACACAACTCGACAGGGGGAATGAGCAGTTCTTC.

V usage is TRBV6-1 and J usage is TRBJ2-6; D perhaps matches TRBD1 (5 bases). Germline lookup yields CDR1 MNHNS and CDR2 SASEGT. V was cut by 6 bases and J by 0 bases, with 6 bases left in between. This CDR3 contains 14 residues. This chain's CDR3 is CASRTASGANVLTF. CDR3 DNA: TGTGCCAGCAGGACAGCCTCTGGGGCCAACGTCCTGACTTTC.

This rearrangement joins TRBV27 to TRBJ1-5; 10 bases align to TRBD1. Germline loops: CDR1 MNHEY, CDR2 SMNVEV (reference sequence). Trimming at V came to 5 bases and at J to 2 bases, leaving 3 bases not matched to a gene. This CDR3 contains 15 residues. This CDR3 is CASSEGTGGNQPQHF. CDR3 DNA: TGTGCCAGCAGTGAAGGGACAGGGGGCAATCAGCCCCAGCATTTT.

CDR3 protein: CASSLGQGVKLGEAFF. The CDR3 bases are TGCGCCAGCAGCTTGGGCCAGGGGGTCAAGTTGGGTGAAGCTTTCTTT. The chain employs TRBV5-1 and TRBJ1-1; 7 bases match TRBD1. V lost 0 bases and J lost 7; bases outside the gene matches: 12. This CDR3 has 16 residues. The germline V gene encodes CDR1 SGHRS and CDR2 YFSETQ.

The chain uses TRBV7-2 and TRBJ2-5; D possibly corresponds to TRBD1 (7 bases). Germline V gives CDR1 SGHTA, CDR2 FQGNSA. The CDR3 is made up of 16 amino acids. V dropped 5 bases and J dropped 4 bases, with 20 bases sitting between them. CDR3: CASSGQQGRGSETQYF. As DNA, the CDR3 is TGTGCCAGCAGCGGCCAACAGGGGCGGGGATCAGAGACCCAGTACTTC.

The chain has TRBV5-1 and TRBJ1-2; D gene unclear. V lost 0 bases and J lost 7, with 13 bases in between. Germline CDR1 SGHRS, CDR2 YFSETQ. The CDR3 runs 14 residues. CDR3 in DNA: TGCGCCAGCAGCTTGGCCACGGAGGTGGGTGGCTACACCTTC. As protein: CASSLATEVGGYTF.

This clone appeared once. The chain links TRBV27 to TRBJ2-1; no clear D gene. V was clipped by 3 bases and J by 12 bases, with 15 bases between them. This CDR3 has 13 residues. Germline assignment: CDR1 MNHEY and CDR2 SMNVEV (reference sequence). For the CDR3, the DNA is TGTGCCAGCAGTTTCCGATTGGCCTCGGGGCAGTTCTTC. This codes for CASSFRLASGQFF.

Notes on this clone: In the same sample, other DNA sequences code for this CDR3. The chain's CDR3 is CSEKSSYEQYF. CDR3 DNA: TGCAGTGAGAAGAGCTCGTACGAGCAGTACTTC. The V and J genes are TRBV20-1 and TRBJ2-7, with D uncertain. CDR3 length equals 11 residues. The ends were cut back, 7 bases at V and 4 bases at J, with 11 bases in the middle. Germline CDR1 is DFQATT and CDR2 is SNEGSKA (reference sequence).

J is TRBJ2-1 and V is TRBV9; 9 nucleotides align to TRBD2. This CDR3 contains 16 residues. The V and J ends lost 0 bases and 2 bases, in that order; junction bases with no gene match: 3. The germline V gene has CDR1 SGDLS and CDR2 YYNGEE. CDR3 in DNA: TGTGCCAGCAGCGTAGAGGCGGGAGGGACCTACAATGAGCAGTTCTTC. Amino acid sequence: CASSVEAGGTYNEQFF.

The chain carries TRBV19 and TRBJ1-2, with 7 bases that match TRBD1. The CDR3 extends over 15 amino acids. Trimming cost V 2 bases and J 5 bases; bases outside gene matches: 8. Germline V gene sequence: CDR1 LNHDA, CDR2 SQIVND (reference sequence). CDR3 in amino acids: CASSISGTAIYGYTF. The CDR3 DNA sequence: TGTGCCAGTAGTATATCCGGGACAGCGATATATGGCTACACCTTC.

With regard to this clone: In the same sample, other DNA sequences code for this CDR3. This chain links TRBV15 with TRBJ2-3, with 10 bases fitting TRBD1. V lost 3 bases to trimming and J lost 4 bases; unmatched junction nucleotides: 7. Germline CDR1 LNHNV, CDR2 YYDKDF (reference sequence). CDR3 length: 16 amino acids. In nucleotides, the CDR3 is TGTGCCACCAGCAGCAGCCCGGGACAGGGGCCAGATACGCAGTATTTT. It yields the protein CATSSSPGQGPDTQYF.

The chain carries TRBV7-3 and TRBJ1-4; D call uncertain. CDR1 is SGHTA and CDR2 is FQGTGA in the germline V gene. V was trimmed by 1 base and J by 7 bases, leaving 7 bases between them. This CDR3 has 13 residues. The CDR3 is CASSLIRGEKLFF. CDR3 DNA sequence: TGTGCCAGCAGCTTAATCCGGGGTGAAAAACTGTTTTTT.

The chain is built from TRBV7-2 and TRBJ1-2; TRBD1 agrees at 12 bases. After removal of 0 bases from V and 6 bases from J, the junction contained 8 bases not matched to a gene. CDR1 and CDR2 from the germline V gene are SGHTA and FQGNSA. The CDR3 consists of 17 residues. CDR3 region: CASSLAGTGGVVDGYTF. The CDR3, as DNA: TGTGCCAGCAGCTTAGCTGGGACAGGGGGCGTAGTTGATGGCTACACCTTC.

The rearrangement uses TRBV7-9 and TRBJ1-1; the match to TRBD1 covers 7 bases. V lost 2 bases and J lost 5; bases outside the gene matches: 2. The CDR3 consists of 13 residues. Looked up from germline, CDR1 is SEHNR and CDR2 is FQNEAQ (reference sequence). The chain's CDR3 is CASSLTGATEAFF. CDR3 in DNA: TGTGCCAGCAGCTTAACAGGGGCGACTGAAGCTTTCTTT.

For this clone: No DNA is shown, since the ends of the CDR3 on it are uncertain; the CDR3 is the one TCRdb lists. The rearrangement links TRBV21-1 to TRBJ2-7; the table's D gene call, TRBD2, was not cross checked with the DNA. TRBV21-1 is annotated as a pseudogene. With termini counted, the CDR3 has 13 amino acids. The CDR3 region is CASRDYSCYEQYF.

This sequence joins TRBV7-2 and TRBJ1-5; 11 bases align to TRBD1. CDR1 and CDR2 from the germline V gene are SGHTA and FQGNSA. V gave up 7 bases and J gave up 6 bases; unmatched junction bases: 8. CDR3 length equals 15 residues. CDR3 loop: CASTWTGGVGQPQHF. CDR3 coding DNA: TGTGCCAGCACTTGGACAGGGGGCGTCGGTCAGCCCCAGCATTTT.